These 14 T cell receptor beta chains originate from one sample sequenced in a study of blood T cell repertoires in COVID-19. Libraries were prepared by immunoSEQ multiplex PCR; TCRdb keeps only in-frame clonotypes and omits some of them. The table includes 95,000 to 120,000 clones, 71% detected once. The specimen sequenced was peripheral blood. The receptors originated from a woman aged 40 to 50 with acute or convalescent COVID-19.

As DNA, the CDR3 is TGCGCCAGCAAACCTGAAGGGCCGGGGAACATTCAGTACTTC. As protein: CASKPEGPGNIQYF. The rearrangement links TRBV5-1 to TRBJ2-4; D is possibly TRBD2 (5 bases). Looked up from germline, CDR1 is SGHRS and CDR2 is YFSETQ. V was shortened by 6 bases and J by 7 bases, with 17 bases between the two germline ends. The CDR3 totals 14 residues. Full variable domain (outside the CDR3, taken from reference TRBV5-1 and TRBJ2-4): KAGVTQTPRYLIKTRGQQVTLSCSPISGHRSVSWYQQTPGQGLQFLFEYFSETQRNKGNFPGRFSGRQFSNSRSEMNVSTLELGDSALYLCASKPEGPGNIQYFGAGTRLSVL.

This chain connects TRBV11-1 to TRBJ1-2, with no clear D. Germline CDR1 reads SGHAT; CDR2 reads FQDESV (reference sequence). The length of the CDR3 is 14 residues. Trimming cost V 2 bases and J 3 bases, with 10 bases left between them. The CDR3 nucleotides are TGTGCCAGCAGCTTAAATTCAGGTGACTATGGCTACACCTTC. Its translation is CASSLNSGDYGYTF. Combining the CDR3 with reference TRBV11-1 and TRBJ1-2 gives the whole variable domain EAEVAQSPRYKITEKSQAVAFWCDPISGHATLYWYRQILGQGPELLVQFQDESVVDDSQLPKDRFSAERLKGVDSTLKIQPAELGDSAMYLCASSLNSGDYGYTFGSGTRLTVV.

The chain is built from TRBV18 and TRBJ2-7; no firm D call. The V end lost 6 bases, the J end lost 0 bases, and 15 bases lay between the germline ends. From germline, CDR1 is KGHSH and CDR2 LQKENI. This CDR3 spans 15 amino acids. The CDR3, as DNA: TGTGCCAGCTCTCCCGGTGAGGCTGTCTCCTACGAGCAGTACTTC. It codes for CASSPGEAVSYEQYF.

The V call is TRBV6-6, the J call TRBJ1-2; 9 bases agree with TRBD1. J gave up 4 bases and V 5 bases, and 17 bases lay outside the gene matches. The CDR3 extends over 18 amino acids. Germline assignment: CDR1 MNHNY and CDR2 SVGAGI (reference sequence). The CDR3 DNA follows: TGTGCCAGCAGTCCCTCTGAACGGGGAGGGACAGGGAGCTATGGCTACACCTTC. Translated: CASSPSERGGTGSYGYTF.

The chain has TRBV19 and TRBJ1-6; 7 bases fit TRBD1. The V segment lost 4 bases and the J segment 8 bases; nucleotides outside the gene matches: 8. There are 15 residues in the CDR3. Germline values: CDR1 LNHDA, CDR2 SQIVND (reference sequence). Here the CDR3 DNA reads TGTGCCAGTAGTAGCCTAAGGCAGGGGGATTCACCCCTCCACTTT. It codes for CASSSLRQGDSPLHF.

DNA for the CDR3: TGCGCCAGCAGCCAAGACAGCGCGGGGGGGCCGGTTACGCAGTATTTT. It is translated as CASSQDSAGGPVTQYF. V is TRBV4-3 and J is TRBJ2-3; the match to TRBD2 covers 9 bases. The CDR3 extends over 16 amino acids. J gave up 8 bases and V 0 bases, and 9 bases lay outside the gene matches. The germline V gene has CDR1 LGHNA and CDR2 YSLEER.

This clone was detected ten times or more. The rearrangement links TRBV12-3 or TRBV12-4 to TRBJ1-2; no reliable D call. V lost 6 bases, J lost 4 bases, and 12 bases lay in between. CDR3 size: 13 residues. DNA for the CDR3: TGTGCCAGCAGCCCCACGGGGATCTATGGCTACACCTTC. It encodes CASSPTGIYGYTF.

This chain uses TRBV5-1 with TRBJ1-5; D not resolved. Trimming cost V 0 bases and J 1 base, with 8 bases left between them. The CDR3 consists of 15 residues. Germline CDR1 SGHRS, CDR2 YFSETQ. CDR3 residues: CASSLVPSSNQPQHF. The CDR3 DNA reads as TGCGCCAGCAGCTTGGTCCCCTCCAGCAATCAGCCCCAGCATTTT.

The CDR3: CASSFDRGDQPQHF. The CDR3 nucleotides read TGTGCCAGCAGCTTTGACAGGGGGGATCAGCCCCAGCATTTT. This chain uses TRBV5-5 with TRBJ1-5, with 9 nucleotides matching TRBD1. The CDR3 totals 14 residues. CDR1 SGHKS and CDR2 YYEKEE come from the germline V gene (reference sequence). V lost 2 bases to trimming and J lost 5 bases; unmatched junction nucleotides: 2.

The chain is built from TRBV5-1 and TRBJ2-1; 8 nucleotides match TRBD2. V lost 1 base, J lost 4 bases, and 4 bases stayed unmatched. Germline CDR1 SGHRS, CDR2 YFSETQ. This CDR3 contains 15 residues. The CDR3, as DNA: TGCGCCAGCAGCTTGTCGGGGGGGAATTACAATGAGCAGTTCTTC. Residues: CASSLSGGNYNEQFF.

The chain couples TRBV2 to TRBJ1-5; TRBD1 matches at 11 bases. Looked up from germline, CDR1 is SNHLY and CDR2 is FYNNEI. The CDR3 has 14 residues. V lost 6 bases to trimming and J lost 5 bases; unmatched junction nucleotides: 3. CDR3 DNA sequence: TGTGCCAGCAGCGGGACAGGGGGGGATCAGCCCCAGCATTTT. Residues: CASSGTGGDQPQHF.

The table lists this clone with many counts. The chain recombines TRBV5-4 with TRBJ1-2; 9 bases align to TRBD1. Germline assignment: CDR1 SGHNT and CDR2 YYREEE (reference sequence). CDR3 size: 12 residues. Trimming removed 5 bases from V and 8 bases from J; junction bases left unmatched: 4. CDR3 in DNA: TGTGCCAGCAGTCGGGACAGGGAGGGCTACACCTTC. Translating gives CASSRDREGYTF.

This clone was counted between two and nine times. Other nucleotide sequences from this sample produce the same CDR3. The CDR3 region has the DNA TGTGCCAGCAGCTTAGGGGCTGGTCAAGAGACCCAGTACTTC. Protein sequence: CASSLGAGQETQYF. This chain joins TRBV7-9 and TRBJ2-5; D is unresolved. The ends were cut back, 1 base at V and 2 bases at J, with 8 bases in the middle. CDR1 is SEHNR and CDR2 is FQNEAQ in the germline V gene (reference sequence). The CDR3 is made up of 14 amino acids.

Note on this clone: An end of the junction differs from the germline gene, which may be a read error. Different DNA sequences within this sample yield the same CDR3. The CDR3 reads CASTSQGTEQYF. The CDR3 nucleotides are TGTGCTAGCACATCACAGGGTACCGAGCAGTACTTC. The chain has TRBV28 and TRBJ2-7; possibly TRBD1 for D (6 bases). CDR3 length equals 12 residues. Germline loops: CDR1 MDHEN, CDR2 SYDVKM. Using reference TRBV28 and TRBJ2-7 for the parts outside the CDR3, the full variable domain is DVKVTQSSRYLVKRTGEKVFLECVQDMDHENMFWYRQDPGLGLRLIYFSYDVKMKEKGDIPEGYSVSREKKERFSLILESASTNQTSMYLCASTSQGTEQYFGPGTRLTVT.